What follows is one T cell receptor (beta chain) and its context. The entry originates in a study of blood T cells in healthy people across ages. With a J-beta primer mix and a sample-barcoded 5' primer, a second PCR ran roughly 7 to 11 cycles. Each CDR3 protein gets one entry after TCRdb re-called the 5' RACE reads with MiXCR. This sample has 850,000 to 1,000,000 distinct CDR3 sequences, with under 50% found just once. The specimen was blood. The TCR originated in a man aged 25 to 40 in good health.

In DNA, the CDR3 is TGTGCCAGCAGTTTAGCGCTACCGGGAAACTATGGCTACACCTTC. It is translated as CASSLALPGNYGYTF. V is TRBV12-3 or TRBV12-4 and J is TRBJ1-2; D is unclear. Trimming took off 0 bases at V and 2 bases at J, with 10 bases between the two ends. CDR3 length: 15 residues.